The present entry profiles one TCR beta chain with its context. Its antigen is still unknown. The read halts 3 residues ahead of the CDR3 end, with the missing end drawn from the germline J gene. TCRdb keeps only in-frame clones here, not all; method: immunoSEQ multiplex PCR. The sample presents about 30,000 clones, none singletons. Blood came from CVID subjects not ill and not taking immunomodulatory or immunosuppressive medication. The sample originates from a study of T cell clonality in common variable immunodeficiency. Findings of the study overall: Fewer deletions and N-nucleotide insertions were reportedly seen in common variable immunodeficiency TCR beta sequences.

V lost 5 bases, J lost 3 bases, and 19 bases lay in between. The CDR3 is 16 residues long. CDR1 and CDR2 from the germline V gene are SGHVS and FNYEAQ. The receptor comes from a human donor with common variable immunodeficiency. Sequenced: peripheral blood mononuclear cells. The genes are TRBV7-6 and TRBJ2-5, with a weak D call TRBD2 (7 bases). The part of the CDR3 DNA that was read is TGTGCCAGCAGCCCCGAAGGGGGGCTAGCGGAAGAGACC. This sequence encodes CASSPEGGLAEET. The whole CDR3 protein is CASSPEGGLAEETQYF.